A selection of T cell receptor beta chains follows, all from one sample in a study of cytomegalovirus exposure and HLA in healthy donors. TCRdb keeps only in-frame clones here, not all; method: immunoSEQ multiplex PCR. This table holds approximately 150,000 clones, around 81% found once. Sequenced material: PBMCs. The receptors come from a woman in her forties or fifties in good health and CMV-seronegative. CDR3s include the opening cysteine and the closing phenylalanine or tryptophan. Fields, in order: CDR3 length, clone size, V gene, J gene, D gene, CDR3 protein, CDR3 DNA. The D gene is left open where the match is weak. Only some rows state a clone size, as once, few, many or a class for expanded clones.

13,NA,TRBV7-9,TRBJ2-7,NA,CASSNRGTYEQYF,TGTGCCAGCAGCAACCGGGGGACCTACGAGCAGTACTTC
16,once,TRBV7-2,TRBJ2-7,NA,CASSPMRGRGIYEQYF,TGTGCCAGCAGCCCCATGAGAGGGAGGGGGATTTACGAGCAGTACTTC
16,NA,TRBV19,TRBJ2-1,TRBD2,CASTIWGAGGLNEQFF,TGTGCCAGTACCATATGGGGGGCGGGGGGTCTTAATGAGCAGTTCTTC
16,many,TRBV7-9,TRBJ2-6,NA,CASSPSEGSGANVLTF,TGCGCCAGCAGCCCCTCGGAGGGCTCTGGGGCCAACGTCCTGACTTTC
13,few,TRBV28,TRBJ1-2,NA,CASSPGGLYGYTF,TGTGCCAGCAGTCCGGGGGGCCTCTATGGCTACACCTTC
15,NA,TRBV5-1,TRBJ2-2,NA,CASSLQDPGTGELFF,TGCGCCAGCAGCTTGCAGGATCCGGGAACCGGGGAGCTGTTTTTT
16,NA,TRBV5-1,TRBJ1-1,TRBD1,CASSLEGQGKLDEAFF,TGCGCCAGCAGCTTGGAGGGACAGGGAAAGTTGGATGAAGCTTTCTTT
14,few,TRBV25-1,TRBJ1-1,NA,CASGGGVMNTEAFF,TGTGCCAGTGGAGGGGGGGTGATGAACACTGAAGCTTTCTTT
20,NA,TRBV9,TRBJ2-1,TRBD2,CASSDRAGLAGGGSYNEQFF,TGTGCCAGCAGCGACCGGGCGGGACTAGCGGGCGGGGGCTCCTACAATGAGCAGTTCTTC
12,NA,TRBV2,TRBJ1-5,NA,CASSGTFLPQHF,TGTGCCAGCAGTGGGACTTTCTTGCCCCAGCATTTT
15,NA,TRBV6-6,TRBJ2-6,NA,CASSRDSSGANVLTF,TGTGCCAGCAGCCGCGACAGCTCTGGGGCCAACGTCCTGACTTTC
14,NA,TRBV6-1,TRBJ2-5,NA,CASSESWAIETQYF,TGTGCCAGCAGCGAAAGCTGGGCAATCGAGACCCAGTACTTC
15,NA,TRBV10-1,TRBJ2-7,TRBD2,CASSPTSGGNYEQYF,TGCGCCAGCAGCCCAACTAGCGGGGGTAACTACGAGCAGTACTTC
15,NA,TRBV2,TRBJ2-4,NA,CASRGQTLAKNIQYF,TGTGCCAGCAGGGGACAAACCCTAGCCAAAAACATTCAGTACTTC
13,few,TRBV9,TRBJ1-2,NA,CASSVGTDYGYTF,TGTGCCAGCAGCGTAGGGACAGACTATGGCTACACCTTC
15,NA,TRBV7-2,TRBJ2-3,TRBD2,CASSSPGGKADTQYF,TGTGCCAGCAGCTCCCCCGGGGGGAAGGCTGATACGCAGTATTTT
14,NA,TRBV15,TRBJ1-1,NA,CATSRGGGSTEAFF,TGTGCCACCAGCAGAGGGGGGGGGAGCACTGAAGCTTTCTTT
15,NA,TRBV6-1,TRBJ1-1,TRBD1,CASRANRDSYVGAFF,TGTGCCAGCAGAGCTAACCGGGACAGTTATGTCGGAGCTTTCTTT
14,NA,TRBV27,TRBJ1-5,NA,CASSTGGSNQPQHF,TGTGCCAGCAGTACGGGGGGGAGCAATCAGCCCCAGCATTTT
10,NA,TRBV21-1,TRBJ1-2,NA,CAVGGGGYTF,TGTGCCGTTGGGGGGGGTGGCTACACCTTC
14,few,TRBV9,TRBJ2-1,NA,CASSVGTQIHEQFF,TGTGCCAGCAGCGTCGGGACACAAATCCATGAGCAGTTCTTC
15,NA,TRBV7-2,TRBJ1-2,NA,CASSLARQEGNGYTF,TGTGCCAGCAGCTTAGCTCGTCAGGAGGGGAATGGCTACACCTTC
16,NA,TRBV7-2,TRBJ2-7,NA,CASSLRTLANPYEQYF,TGTGCCAGCAGCTTAAGAACGTTAGCGAACCCCTACGAGCAGTACTTC
14,NA,TRBV5-1,TRBJ2-3,TRBD2,CASSPGLATDTQYF,TGCGCCAGCAGCCCGGGACTAGCCACAGATACGCAGTATTTT
14,few,TRBV5-1,TRBJ1-1,NA,CASSLDGPNTEAFF,TGCGCCAGCAGCCTTGATGGCCCTAACACTGAAGCTTTCTTT
13,NA,TRBV9,TRBJ2-3,TRBD1,CASSRQGPDTQYF,TGTGCCAGCAGTCGACAGGGCCCAGATACGCAGTATTTT
15,NA,TRBV27,TRBJ1-1,NA,CASSLRAGLNTEAFF,TGTGCCAGCAGTTTACGGGCAGGGCTTAACACTGAAGCTTTCTTT
14,NA,TRBV7-2,TRBJ1-1,NA,CASSLGGWKTEAFF,TGTGCCAGCAGCCTGGGGGGGTGGAAAACTGAAGCTTTCTTT
17,NA,TRBV5-1,TRBJ2-3,TRBD2,CASSTGTSGRLTDTQYF,TGCGCCAGCAGCACCGGGACTAGCGGGAGGTTAACAGATACGCAGTATTTT
14,once,TRBV6-1,TRBJ1-1,TRBD1,CASSKTGGLTEAFF,TGTGCCAGCAGTAAGACAGGGGGCTTGACTGAAGCTTTCTTT
13,NA,TRBV7-3,TRBJ2-4,NA,CASSLEQGNIQYF,TGTGCCAGCAGCTTGGAGCAGGGAAACATTCAGTACTTC
15,once,TRBV5-6,TRBJ1-4,NA,CASSFGTLMDEKLFF,TGTGCCAGCAGCTTTGGGACATTGATGGATGAAAAACTGTTTTTT
13,NA,TRBV7-8,TRBJ1-1,TRBD1,CASSRDRNTEAFF,TGTGCCAGCAGCCGGGACAGAAACACTGAAGCTTTCTTT
17,NA,TRBV7-2,TRBJ2-7,NA,CASSLESTGYRSYEQYF,TGTGCCAGCAGCTTAGAATCGACGGGGTACCGCTCCTACGAGCAGTACTTC
15,NA,TRBV9,TRBJ1-6,TRBD1,CASSGGGIRNSPLHF,TGTGCCAGCAGCGGAGGGGGCATACGGAATTCACCCCTCCACTTT
14,NA,TRBV7-2,TRBJ1-1,TRBD1,CASSLEQGISEAFF,TGTGCCAGCAGCTTAGAACAGGGGATATCTGAAGCTTTCTTT
12,NA,TRBV28,TRBJ1-1,NA,CASSLNFREAFF,TGTGCCAGCAGTTTAAACTTTCGGGAAGCTTTCTTT
15,NA,TRBV19,TRBJ2-7,TRBD1,CASREQGEGTYEQYF,TGTGCCAGTAGAGAACAGGGGGAAGGGACCTACGAGCAGTACTTC
15,once,TRBV6-5,TRBJ1-3,TRBD1,CASSPDRGWGNTIYF,TGTGCCAGCAGCCCGGACAGGGGTTGGGGAAACACCATATATTTT
14,once,TRBV11-2,TRBJ2-1,NA,CASSLERATVEQFF,TGTGCCAGCAGCTTAGAGCGCGCCACGGTGGAGCAGTTCTTC
14,NA,TRBV4-1,TRBJ1-2,NA,CASSLDPGDYGYTF,TGCGCCAGCAGCCTTGACCCGGGGGACTATGGCTACACCTTC
14,NA,TRBV2,TRBJ1-1,NA,CASSGGWGGTEAFF,TGTGCCAGCTCTGGGGGGTGGGGGGGCACTGAAGCTTTCTTT
15,NA,TRBV4-1,TRBJ2-7,NA,CASSQVSQPHYEQYF,TGCGCCAGCAGCCAAGTCTCACAGCCTCACTACGAGCAGTACTTC
13,NA,TRBV2,TRBJ2-2,NA,CASSETNTGELFF,TGTGCCAGCAGTGAGACAAACACCGGGGAGCTGTTTTTT
17,NA,TRBV4-1,TRBJ2-7,TRBD1,CASSQSMPGQGASEQYF,TGCGCCAGCAGCCAATCCATGCCAGGACAGGGGGCGTCCGAGCAGTACTTC
14,once,TRBV19,TRBJ1-4,NA,CASSNWQANEKLFF,TGTGCCAGTAGTAATTGGCAGGCTAATGAAAAACTGTTTTTT